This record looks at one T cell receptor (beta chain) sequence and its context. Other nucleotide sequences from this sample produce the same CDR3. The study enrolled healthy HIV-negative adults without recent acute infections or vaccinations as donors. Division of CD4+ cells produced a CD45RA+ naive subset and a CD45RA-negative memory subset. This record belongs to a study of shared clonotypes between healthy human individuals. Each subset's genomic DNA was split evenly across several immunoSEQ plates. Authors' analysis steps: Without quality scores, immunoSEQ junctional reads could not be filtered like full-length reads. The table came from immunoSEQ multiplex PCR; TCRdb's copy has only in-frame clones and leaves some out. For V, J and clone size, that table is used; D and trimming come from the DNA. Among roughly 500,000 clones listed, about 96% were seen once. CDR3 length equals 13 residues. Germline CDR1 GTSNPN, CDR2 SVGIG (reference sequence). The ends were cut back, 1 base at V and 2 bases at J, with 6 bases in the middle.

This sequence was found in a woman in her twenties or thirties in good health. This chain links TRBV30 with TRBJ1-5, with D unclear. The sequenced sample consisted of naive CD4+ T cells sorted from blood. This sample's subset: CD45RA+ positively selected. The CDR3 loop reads CAWSGGGNQPQHF. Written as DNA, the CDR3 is TGTGCCTGGAGTGGAGGAGGCAATCAGCCCCAGCATTTT.